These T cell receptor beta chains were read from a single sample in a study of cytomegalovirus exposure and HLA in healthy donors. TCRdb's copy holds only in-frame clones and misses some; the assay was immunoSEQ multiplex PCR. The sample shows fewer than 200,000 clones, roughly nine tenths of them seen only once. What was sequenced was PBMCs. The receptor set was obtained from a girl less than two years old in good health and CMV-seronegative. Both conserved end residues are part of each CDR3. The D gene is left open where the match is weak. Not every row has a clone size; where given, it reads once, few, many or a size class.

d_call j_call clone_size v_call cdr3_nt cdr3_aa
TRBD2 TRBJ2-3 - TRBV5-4 TGTGCCAGCAGCTCAGCGGGAGATGGGGCAGATACGCAGTATTTT CASSSAGDGADTQYF
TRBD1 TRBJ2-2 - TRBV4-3 TGCGCCAGCAGCCAAGATGTCGGGACAGTGAACACCGGGGAGCTGTTTTTT CASSQDVGTVNTGELFF
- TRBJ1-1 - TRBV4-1 TGCGCCAGCAGCCAGATGACATTCGACACTGAAGCTTTCTTT CASSQMTFDTEAFF
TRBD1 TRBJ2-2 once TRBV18 TGTGCCAGCTCACCATGGACAGGGAACACCGGGGAGCTGTTTTTT CASSPWTGNTGELFF
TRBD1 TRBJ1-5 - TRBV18 TGTGCCAGCTCACCACACAGGGGCCCGAATCAGCCCCAGCATTTT CASSPHRGPNQPQHF
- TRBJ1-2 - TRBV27 TGTGCCAGCAGTCCTCGCGACAGGACCTATGGCTACACCTTC CASSPRDRTYGYTF
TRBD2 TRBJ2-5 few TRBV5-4 TGTGCCAGCAGCTCGACTAGCGGGAGATGGGAAGAGACCCAGTACTTC CASSSTSGRWEETQYF
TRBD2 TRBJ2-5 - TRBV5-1 TGCGCCAGCATTCTTGGGACTAGCAGTGGAGAGACCCAGTACTTC CASILGTSSGETQYF
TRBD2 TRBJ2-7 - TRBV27 TGTGCCAGCGGACTAGCGGGAGGCTACGAGCAGTACTTC CASGLAGGYEQYF
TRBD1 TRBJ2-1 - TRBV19 TGTGCCAGTAGTCGACAGGGGGGCTCCTACAATGAGCAGTTCTTC CASSRQGGSYNEQFF
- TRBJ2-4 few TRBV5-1 TGCGCCAGCAGCTCTACTACCCTCGGGAACATTCAGTACTTC CASSSTTLGNIQYF
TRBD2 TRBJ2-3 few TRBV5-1 TGCGCCAGCAGCAAGGGACTAGCGGGAGGGGGTCCAGATACGCAGTATTTT CASSKGLAGGGPDTQYF
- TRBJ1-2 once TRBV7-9 TGTGCCAGCAGTTCACCGTCCCGTTACTACTATGGCTACACCTTC CASSSPSRYYYGYTF
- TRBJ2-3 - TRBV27 TGTGCCAGGGTCCTACTGAACCCGGGCACAGATACGCAGTATTTT CARVLLNPGTDTQYF
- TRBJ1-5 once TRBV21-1 TGTGCCAGCAGCAAACAGATAAGGACAGGAACCAATAATCAGCCCCAGCATTTT CASSKQIRTGTNNQPQHF
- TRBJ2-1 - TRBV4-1 TGCGCCAGCAGCCAATCAGCGGGCAGGTCAAATGAGCAGTTCTTC CASSQSAGRSNEQFF
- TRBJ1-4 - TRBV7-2 TGTGCCAGCAGCTTAGTCGGAGCACTTAATGAAAAACTGTTTTTT CASSLVGALNEKLFF
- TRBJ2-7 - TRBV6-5 TGTGCCAGCAGCCCCTCCCCTTACGAGCAGTACTTC CASSPSPYEQYF
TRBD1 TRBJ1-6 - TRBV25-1 TGTGCCAGCAGTGACGGCCCAACAGGGGGCGGTCATTCACCCCTCCACTTT CASSDGPTGGGHSPLHF
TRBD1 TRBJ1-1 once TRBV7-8 TGTGCCAGCAGCCGAGCTAGAACAGGGGGCACGACTGAAGCTTTCTTT CASSRARTGGTTEAFF
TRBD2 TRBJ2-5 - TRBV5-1 TGCGCCAGCAGCCTTCGGGGGGGCGGGGAGACCCAGTACTTC CASSLRGGGETQYF
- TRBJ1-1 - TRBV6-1 TGTGCCAGCGCCACACACCCGGGGACTGAAGCTTTCTTT CASATHPGTEAFF
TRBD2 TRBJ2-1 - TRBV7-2 TGTGCCAGCAGCTTATTATACTCCCCCGGGGGGGATGAGCAGTTCTTC CASSLLYSPGGDEQFF
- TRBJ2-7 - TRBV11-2 TGTGCCAGCAGCTTAGTCTCTTACGAGCAGTACTTC CASSLVSYEQYF
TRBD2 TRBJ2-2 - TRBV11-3 TGTGCCAGCAGCTTAGGTCCTAGCGGGAGCGGGGAGCTGTTTTTT CASSLGPSGSGELFF
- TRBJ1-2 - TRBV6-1 TGTGCCAGCAGTCCCCTGGGGGCTCTAAACTATGGCTACACCTTC CASSPLGALNYGYTF
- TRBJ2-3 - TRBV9 TGTGCCAGCACCCCAAGCAGGGTCCTCACAGATACGCAGTATTTT CASTPSRVLTDTQYF
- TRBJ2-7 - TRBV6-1 TGTGCCAGCAGTGAAGCCTTCGGTCCCGATTGCGAGCAGTACTTC CASSEAFGPDCEQYF
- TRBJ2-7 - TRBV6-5 TGTGCCAGCAGTAAAACAGGGTTGCGAGAGCAGTACTTC CASSKTGLREQYF
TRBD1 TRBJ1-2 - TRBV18 TGTGCCAGCTCACCACCAGGGGGCGACTATGGCTACACCTTC CASSPPGGDYGYTF
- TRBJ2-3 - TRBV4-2 TGTGCCAGCAGCCAAGAGCAGGGTACAGATACGCAGTATTTT CASSQEQGTDTQYF
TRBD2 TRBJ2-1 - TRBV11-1 TGTGCCAGCAGTTTAAGACTAGCCGTCGCCTACAATGAGCAGTTCTTC CASSLRLAVAYNEQFF
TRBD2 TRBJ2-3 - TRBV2 TGTGCCAGCAGTGACCGTAATCATGGGGGGGACACAGATACGCAGTATTTT CASSDRNHGGDTDTQYF
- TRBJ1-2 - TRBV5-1 TGCGCCAGCAGCTTGGCCATGGACAGTGCATATGGCTACACCTTC CASSLAMDSAYGYTF
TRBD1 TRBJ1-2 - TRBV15 TGTGCCACCAGCCGAGGGACAGCTACTAACTATGGCTACACCTTC CATSRGTATNYGYTF
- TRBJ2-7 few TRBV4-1 TGCGCCAGCAGATCCGACCCCCAGGGGAGCTCCTACGAGCAGTACTTC CASRSDPQGSSYEQYF
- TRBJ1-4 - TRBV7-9 TGTGCCAGCAGGGTCGGGACATCCGAAAAACTGTTTTTT CASRVGTSEKLFF
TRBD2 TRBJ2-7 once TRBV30 TGTGCCTGGCGTAGCGGGAGAGAGGACGAGCAGTACTTC CAWRSGREDEQYF
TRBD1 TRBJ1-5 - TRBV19 TGTGCCAGTATTGGCACGCACAGGGGGAGGGATCAGCCCCAGCATTTT CASIGTHRGRDQPQHF
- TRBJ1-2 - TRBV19 TGTGCCAGTAGTATGGAGCGGGATAACTATGGCTACACCTTC CASSMERDNYGYTF
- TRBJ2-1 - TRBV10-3 TGTGCCATCAGTGATAATCGGGGAAGCTCCTACAATGAGCAGTTCTTC CAISDNRGSSYNEQFF
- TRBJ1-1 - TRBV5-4 TGTGCCAGCAGTAGAACGAGCGACGATGAAGCTTTCTTT CASSRTSDDEAFF
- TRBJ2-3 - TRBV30 TGTGCCTGGAGTGTTCGGGGAACAGATACGCAGTATTTT CAWSVRGTDTQYF
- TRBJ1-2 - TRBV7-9 TGTGCCAGCAGCTTAGTAACGGGATCTGGGTTCTTC CASSLVTGSGFF
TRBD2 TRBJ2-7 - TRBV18 TGTGCCAGCTCACTAAAGGGACTAGCGGGGTCCTACGAGCAGTACTTC CASSLKGLAGSYEQYF
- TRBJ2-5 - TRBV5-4 TGTGCCAGCAGCTTCTTGGGAGGAGAGACCCAGTACTTC CASSFLGGETQYF
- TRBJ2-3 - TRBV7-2 TGTGCCAGCAGCTTAAGAGGGTCTAGCACAGATACGCAGTATTTT CASSLRGSSTDTQYF
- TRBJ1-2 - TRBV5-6 TGTGCCAGCAGCTTGGTCCACAGGGTAAACTATGGCTACACCTTC CASSLVHRVNYGYTF
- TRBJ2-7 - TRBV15 TGTGCCACCAGCATAGACAGGGAGGTCTACGAGCAGTACTTC CATSIDREVYEQYF
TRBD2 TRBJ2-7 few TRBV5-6 TGTGCCAGCAGCTACCCCGGGACTAGTCAGTACTTC CASSYPGTSQYF
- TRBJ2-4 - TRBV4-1 TGCGCCAGCAGCCAAGTCGGTGACAGGCTAGCCAAAAACATTCAGTACTTC CASSQVGDRLAKNIQYF
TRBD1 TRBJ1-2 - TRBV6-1 TGTGCCAGCAGTGAAGAAGGTGGGGCAGGGGGCCAGTATGGCTACACCTTC CASSEEGGAGGQYGYTF
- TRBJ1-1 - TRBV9 TGTGCCAGCAGCGTAGGGGCAGGATACATGAACACTGAAGCTTTCTTT CASSVGAGYMNTEAFF
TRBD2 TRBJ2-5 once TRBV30 TGTGCCTGGGGTGCGGGGGGAATAGCAGGAGAGACCCAGTACTTC CAWGAGGIAGETQYF
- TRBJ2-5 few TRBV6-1 TGTGCCAGCACGGAGACGAAGACCCAGTACTTC CASTETKTQYF
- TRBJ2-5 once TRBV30 TGTGCCTGGACCTCGTTGGAGACCCAGTACTTC CAWTSLETQYF